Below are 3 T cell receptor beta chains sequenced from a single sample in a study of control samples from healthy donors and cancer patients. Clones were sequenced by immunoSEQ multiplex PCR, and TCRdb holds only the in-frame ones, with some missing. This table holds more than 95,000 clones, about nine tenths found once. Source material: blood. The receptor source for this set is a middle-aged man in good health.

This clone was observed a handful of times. The chain's CDR3 is CASRENLPGLEQSGELFF. The CDR3 DNA follows: TGTGCCAGCAGGGAAAATCTTCCGGGACTAGAACAATCCGGGGAGCTGTTTTTT. The chain links TRBV6-1 to TRBJ2-2; 8 bases map to TRBD2. The J segment lost 6 bases and the V segment lost 6 bases, leaving 18 bases of the junction unmatched. CDR3 size: 18 residues. Germline values: CDR1 MNHNS, CDR2 SASEGT.

The CDR3 reads CASSEYAGAKDGYTF. CDR3 DNA sequence: TGTGCCAGCAGTGAATACGCAGGGGCGAAGGATGGCTACACCTTC. The chain uses TRBV25-1 and TRBJ1-2; the D gene is possibly TRBD1 (6 bases). This CDR3 is 15 amino acids long. With 0 bases removed from V and 6 bases from J, the gap between germline ends came to 14 bases. From germline, CDR1 is MGHDK and CDR2 SYGVNS.

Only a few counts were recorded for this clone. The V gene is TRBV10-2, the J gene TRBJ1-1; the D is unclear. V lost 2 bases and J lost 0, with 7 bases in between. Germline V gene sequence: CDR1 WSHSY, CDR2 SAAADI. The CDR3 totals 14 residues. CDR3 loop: CASSEPGMNTEAFF. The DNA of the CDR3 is TGCGCCAGCAGTGAGCCGGGGATGAACACTGAAGCTTTCTTT.